These 9 T cell receptor beta chains came from one sample sequenced in a study of response to subunit inactivated influenza vaccine. TCRdb ran MiXCR on the RT-PCR reads and lists one entry per CDR3 protein. This sample has hundreds of thousands of distinct CDR3 sequences, with about 20% found just once. Here the sequenced sample was PBMCs from blood, taken approximately 20 months after vaccination. All receptors derive from a man aged 50 to 75 who received an inactivated influenza vaccine.

V usage is TRBV4-2 and J usage is TRBJ1-6; TRBD1 is a possible D gene (5 bases). Germline CDR1 reads LGHNA; CDR2 reads YNFKEQ. The germline V and J ends were trimmed by 0 bases and 14 bases, with 20 bases remaining between them. This CDR3 spans 16 amino acids. Here the CDR3 DNA reads TGTGCCAGCAGCCAAGATCTTCCAGGGAGGGAATCAGCCCTCCACTTT. Translation: CASSQDLPGRESALHF.

The rearrangement uses TRBV12-3 or TRBV12-4 and TRBJ1-1, with TRBD1 identical over 9 bases. Trimming at V came to 6 bases and at J to 1 base, leaving 3 bases not matched to a gene. The CDR3 contains 14 residues. CDR3 bases: TGTGCCAGCAGCATGACAGGGGGGAACACTGAAGCTTTCTTT. Translation: CASSMTGGNTEAFF.

Only a few counts were recorded for this clonotype. Written as DNA, the CDR3 is TGCAGTGCTAGAGAGGGGGAGCAGCCCCAGCATTTT. This translates into CSAREGEQPQHF. The chain is built from TRBV20-1 and TRBJ1-5; TRBD1 might be the D (5 bases). Looked up from germline, CDR1 is DFQATT and CDR2 is SNEGSKA (reference sequence). This CDR3 contains 12 residues. V gave up 0 bases and J gave up 7 bases, with 7 bases separating them.

The sample holds a few counts of this clonotype. The gene calls are TRBV5-1 and TRBJ1-2, with 7 positions matching TRBD1. Germline assignment: CDR1 SGHRS and CDR2 YFSETQ. This CDR3 has 15 amino acids. After removal of 0 bases from V and 0 bases from J, the junction contained 2 bases not matched to a gene. CDR3 DNA sequence: TGCGCCAGCAGCTTGGGGGACAGCTCTAACTATGGCTACACCTTC. It is translated as CASSLGDSSNYGYTF.

This clonotype has a handful of counts. V usage is TRBV24-1 and J usage is TRBJ2-1; a weak D match, TRBD2 (5 bases). The CDR3 consists of 14 residues. V lost 3 bases, J lost 5 bases, and 10 bases lay in between. From germline, CDR1 is KGHDR and CDR2 SFDVKD. The CDR3 sequence is CATSDNTRHNEQFF. The CDR3 bases are TGTGCCACCAGTGATAACACTAGACACAATGAGCAGTTCTTC.

This clonotype was counted between two and nine times. The genes are TRBV20-1 and TRBJ2-1; a possible D gene is TRBD2 (5 bases). CDR1 is DFQATT, CDR2 SNEGSKA, per germline (reference sequence). There are 16 residues in the CDR3. Trimming pared 6 bases from V and 3 bases from J, leaving 21 bases between. The CDR3 spells CSAPRLQGLLYNEQFF. In nucleotides, the CDR3 is TGCAGTGCCCCTAGACTACAAGGACTTCTCTACAATGAGCAGTTCTTC.

The chain combines TRBV20-1 with TRBJ1-2, with D unclear. The germline V gene encodes CDR1 DFQATT and CDR2 SNEGSKA (reference sequence). Trimming took off 0 bases at V and 0 bases at J, with 14 bases between the two ends. The CDR3 is 16 residues long. CDR3 region: CSARESGVVANYGYTF. CDR3 bases: TGCAGTGCTAGAGAATCCGGGGTAGTAGCTAACTATGGCTACACCTTC.

The CDR3 DNA follows: TGTGCCAGCAGTGATGGGTGGGGCTACACCTTC. It is translated as CASSDGWGYTF. The rearrangement uses TRBV25-1 and TRBJ1-2, with D unclear. Trimming removed 3 bases at V and 8 bases at J, with 7 bases between. The germline CDR1 and CDR2 sequences are MGHDK and SYGVNS. CDR3 size: 11 residues.

A few counts support this clonotype. The chain has TRBV25-1 and TRBJ2-1; no clear D gene. Trimming pared 5 bases from V and 6 bases from J, leaving 11 bases between. Per the germline V gene, CDR1 is MGHDK and CDR2 is SYGVNS. The CDR3 extends over 13 amino acids. Written as DNA, the CDR3 is TGTGCCAGCAGTAAACCTAGTGCCAATGAGCAGTTCTTC. It is translated as CASSKPSANEQFF.